This T cell receptor beta chain originates from a study of cytomegalovirus exposure and HLA in healthy donors. Study-level findings and limits: CMV serostatus was the only immune exposure information that was available. The productive fraction for most TCR beta V segments was about 87% or about 30% in an earlier analysis. Reports credit the classifier with highly specific, highly sensitive diagnosis of cytomegalovirus status. Overall, approximately 150 TCR beta chains were annotated as cytomegalovirus-associated.

The CDR3 is 15 residues long. The V gene end was trimmed by 8 bases and the J gene end by 3 bases; junction bases not matched to a gene: 10. The germline CDR1 and CDR2 sequences are SGHTA and FQGNSA. Notes on this clone: Its matching antigen is unknown.

The study ran its PCR with 60 Vbeta and 13 Jbeta primers. Data came from immunoSEQ multiplex PCR; TCRdb stores just in-frame clones and leaves some out. This sample carries over 110,000 clones, about four fifths of them seen once, and the ten largest clones take roughly 4.7%. The sequencing input was PBMCs. V gene TRBV7-2 combines with J gene TRBJ2-7, with 10 bases that match TRBD2. The sequence came from a man in his forties in good health and CMV-seronegative. The CDR3 loop reads CASAILAGADYEQYF. The CDR3 DNA sequence: TGTGCCAGCGCCATCCTAGCGGGGGCGGACTACGAGCAGTACTTC. Together with reference TRBV7-2 and TRBJ2-7, the CDR3 gives the full variable domain: GAGVSQSPSNKVTEKGKDVELRCDPISGHTALYWYRQSLGQGLEFLIYFQGNSAPDKSGLPSDRFSAERTGGSVSTLTIQRTQQEDSAVYLCASAILAGADYEQYFGPGTRLTVT.